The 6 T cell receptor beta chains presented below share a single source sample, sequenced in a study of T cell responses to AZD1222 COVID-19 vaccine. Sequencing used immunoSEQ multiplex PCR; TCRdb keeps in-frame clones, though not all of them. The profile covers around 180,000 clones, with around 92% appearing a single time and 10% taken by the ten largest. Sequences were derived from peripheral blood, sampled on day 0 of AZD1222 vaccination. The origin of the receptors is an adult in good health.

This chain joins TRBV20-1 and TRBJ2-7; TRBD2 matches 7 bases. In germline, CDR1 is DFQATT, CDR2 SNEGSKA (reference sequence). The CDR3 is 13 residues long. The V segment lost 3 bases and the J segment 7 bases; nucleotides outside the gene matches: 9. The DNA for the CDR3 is TGCAGTGCTAGTGGCGGGGGTAGGTGGGAGCAGTACTTC. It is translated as CSASGGGRWEQYF.

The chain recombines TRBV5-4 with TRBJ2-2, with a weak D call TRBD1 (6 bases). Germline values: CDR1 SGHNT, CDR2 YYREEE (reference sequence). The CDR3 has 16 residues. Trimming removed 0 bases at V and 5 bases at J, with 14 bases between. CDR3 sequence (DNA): TGTGCCAGCAGCTTGGCCGGGGCAGGGGTGACCGGGGAGCTGTTTTTT. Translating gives CASSLAGAGVTGELFF.

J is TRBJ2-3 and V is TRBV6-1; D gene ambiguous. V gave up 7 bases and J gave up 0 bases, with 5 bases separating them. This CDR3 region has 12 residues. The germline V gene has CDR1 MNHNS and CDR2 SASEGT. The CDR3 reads CASTPSTDTQYF. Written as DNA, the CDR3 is TGTGCCAGCACTCCTAGCACAGATACGCAGTATTTT.

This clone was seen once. The DNA of the CDR3 is TGTGCCAGCAGCAGACAGGGGGCGACTACTGAAGCTTTCTTT. It specifies CASSRQGATTEAFF. The chain employs TRBV7-3 and TRBJ1-1; 10 bases map to TRBD1. With V trimmed by 5 bases and J by 5 bases, 5 bases remained unmatched. Germline CDR1 reads SGHTA; CDR2 reads FQGTGA. This CDR3 region has 14 residues. Variable domain in full (rest from reference TRBV7-3 and TRBJ1-1): GAGVSQTPSNKVTEKGKYVELRCDPISGHTALYWYRQSLGQGPEFLIYFQGTGAADDSGLPNDRFFAVRPEGSVSTLKIQRTERGDSAVYLCASSRQGATTEAFFGQGTRLTVV.

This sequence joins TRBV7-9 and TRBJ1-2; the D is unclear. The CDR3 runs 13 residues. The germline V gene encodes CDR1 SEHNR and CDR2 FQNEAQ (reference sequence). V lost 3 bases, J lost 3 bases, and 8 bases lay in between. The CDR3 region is CASSFEPHYGYTF. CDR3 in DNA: TGTGCCAGCAGCTTCGAGCCTCACTATGGCTACACCTTC.

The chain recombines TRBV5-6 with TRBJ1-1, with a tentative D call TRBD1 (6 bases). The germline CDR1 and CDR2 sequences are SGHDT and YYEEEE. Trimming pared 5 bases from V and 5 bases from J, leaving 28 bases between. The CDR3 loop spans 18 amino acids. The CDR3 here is CASRAPPTTGLGYTEAFF. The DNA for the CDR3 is TGTGCCAGCAGGGCCCCCCCCACAACAGGGCTGGGGTATACTGAAGCTTTCTTT.